A single sample is the source of the 21 T cell receptor beta chains below, sequenced in a study of Graves' ophthalmopathy and Graves' hyperthyroidism. Amplification of the TCR beta CDR3 regions used RNA transcripts (as template). RT-PCR was first run with HTBI primers, then multiplex PCR in a second round. Via MiXCR, TCRdb re-called the multiplex PCR reads, giving one row per CDR3 protein. The repertoire consists of 350,000 to 450,000 distinct CDR3 sequences, with around 21% occurring once and the leading ten covering 3%. Sequencing was carried out using peripheral blood. All receptors derive from a woman aged 18-30 years with stable Graves' hyperthyroidism.

There are many counts of this clonotype. The chain is built from TRBV12-3 or TRBV12-4 and TRBJ1-2; D is possibly TRBD1 (5 bases). CDR3 length equals 16 residues. Trimming removed 5 bases at V and 5 bases at J, with 21 bases between. CDR3 amino acids: CASSPGRRTLWYGYTF. In DNA, the CDR3 is TGTGCCAGCAGTCCGGGACGGAGGACCCTTTGGTATGGCTACACCTTC.

At least ten counts were recorded for this clonotype. CDR3 bases: TGTGCCAGCACCCCACAGGGGGCGCCCTACGAGCAGTACTTC. Protein sequence: CASTPQGAPYEQYF. The chain links TRBV28 to TRBJ2-7; 9 bases map to TRBD1. This CDR3 is 14 amino acids long. The J segment lost 2 bases and the V segment lost 7 bases, leaving 6 bases of the junction unmatched. Germline V gene sequence: CDR1 MDHEN, CDR2 SYDVKM.

This clonotype was counted many times. This chain links TRBV24-1 with TRBJ1-1; TRBD1 might be the D (5 bases). The V gene's germline CDR1 is KGHDR and CDR2 SFDVKD. Trimming pared 8 bases from V and 3 bases from J, leaving 12 bases between. The CDR3 runs 13 residues. The CDR3: CATNGGVDTEAFF. The CDR3 DNA follows: TGTGCCACCAATGGGGGGGTTGACACTGAAGCTTTCTTT.

This clonotype was detected many times. A much larger clone lies one base from this, so it may be a read error. The chain couples TRBV6-2 or TRBV6-3 to TRBJ2-7, with a weak D call TRBD2 (6 bases). The germline V gene has CDR1 MNHEY and CDR2 SVGEGT. Trimming left V 7 bases short and J 1 base short, with 23 bases between. CDR3 length equals 17 residues. Here the CDR3 reads CASTSMWGSGTSYEQYF. The DNA of the CDR3 is TGTGCCAGCACCTCCATGTGGGGTAGCGGTACTTCCTACGAGCAGTACTTC.

There are a few counts of this clonotype. The chain is built from TRBV18 and TRBJ2-7; 11 bases agree with TRBD2. V shed 6 bases, J shed 2 bases, and the junction held 0 bases outside the gene matches. The germline V gene encodes CDR1 KGHSH and CDR2 LQKENI. This CDR3 is built from 13 residues. CDR3 coding DNA: TGTGCCAGCTCGACTAGCGGGGCCTACGAGCAGTACTTC. Its translation is CASSTSGAYEQYF.

This clonotype was recorded a few times. The genes are TRBV6-1 and TRBJ1-1; TRBD1 agrees at 9 bases. The V gene's germline CDR1 is MNHNS and CDR2 SASEGT. The CDR3 is 14 amino acids. V lost 5 bases to trimming and J lost 4 bases; unmatched junction nucleotides: 5. This CDR3 is CASSRDREATEAFF. The CDR3 region has the DNA TGTGCCAGCAGTCGGGACAGGGAGGCCACTGAAGCTTTCTTT.

This clonotype was observed many times. This chain joins TRBV28 and TRBJ2-5; D perhaps matches TRBD1 (6 bases). Germline loops: CDR1 MDHEN, CDR2 SYDVKM. The CDR3 runs to 14 residues. The ends were cut back, 4 bases at V and 7 bases at J, with 16 bases in the middle. Written as DNA, the CDR3 is TGTGCCAGCAGTTCCTACAGGGCCCCAGGGACCCAGTACTTC. As protein: CASSSYRAPGTQYF.

This clonotype occurred many times. The chain combines TRBV30 with TRBJ1-2, with a weak D call TRBD1 (6 bases). In germline, CDR1 is GTSNPN, CDR2 SVGIG (reference sequence). CDR3 length equals 13 residues. V lost 0 bases to trimming and J lost 6 bases, with 11 bases between them. The DNA for the CDR3 is TGTGCCTGGAGTGTAGCGGGGGACAATGGCTACACCTTC. Its protein product is CAWSVAGDNGYTF.

In DNA form, the CDR3 reads TGTGCCAGCAGCCGGGACGGGGGATCCTTTGGGACCCAGTACTTC. It translates to CASSRDGGSFGTQYF. This chain links TRBV7-2 with TRBJ2-5, with D perhaps matching TRBD2 (6 bases). With 5 bases removed from V and 7 bases from J, the gap between germline ends came to 20 bases. The CDR3 loop spans 15 amino acids. CDR1 and CDR2 (germline): SGHTA, FQGNSA.

This clonotype was recorded only once. The rearrangement joins TRBV10-3 to TRBJ1-1, with D tentatively TRBD1 (6 bases). Trimming took off 2 bases at V and 1 base at J, with 11 bases between the two ends. The CDR3 totals 15 residues. Germline CDR1 and CDR2: ENHRY and SYGVKD. The CDR3 nucleotides read TGTGCCATCAGTGAGACACAGGGATCGAACACTGAAGCTTTCTTT. The encoded protein is CAISETQGSNTEAFF.

This clonotype was picked up many times. The V gene is TRBV11-2, the J gene TRBJ2-2; TRBD2 matches 12 bases. CDR3 size: 19 residues. Germline V CDR1 and CDR2: SGHAT, FQNNGV. V shed 5 bases, J shed 6 bases, and the junction held 16 bases outside the gene matches. CDR3: CASSRGLAGPMIAAGELFF. The DNA of the CDR3 is TGTGCCAGCAGCAGAGGACTAGCGGGACCTATGATTGCCGCCGGGGAGCTGTTTTTT.

This clonotype has just a few counts. The chain joins TRBV2 to TRBJ2-7; D is perhaps TRBD2 (6 bases). The V gene's germline CDR1 is SNHLY and CDR2 FYNNEI. Trimming cost V 7 bases and J 2 bases, with 15 bases left between them. The CDR3 contains 14 residues. The DNA of the CDR3 is TGTGCCAGCACCCGCGGGGCATCTACCTACGAGCAGTACTTC. Translated: CASTRGASTYEQYF.

This clonotype has ten or more counts. This chain joins TRBV28 and TRBJ2-4; the D gene is possibly TRBD2 (6 bases). V lost 2 bases and J lost 7, with 12 bases in between. Germline-derived CDR1 and CDR2 are MDHEN and SYDVKM. The CDR3 length is 14 residues. The CDR3 here is CASSLTAGGNIQYF. As DNA, the CDR3 is TGTGCCAGCAGTTTAACTGCTGGGGGGAACATTCAGTACTTC.

This clonotype showed up many times. The V gene is TRBV28, the J gene TRBJ2-4; 8 bases match TRBD1. V was clipped by 3 bases and J by 6 bases; unmatched bases: 7. From germline, CDR1 is MDHEN and CDR2 SYDVKM. This CDR3 has 15 residues. The CDR3, as DNA: TGTGCCAGCAGTTTTCGGACAGGGCGTGGAAACATTCAGTACTTC. Translating gives CASSFRTGRGNIQYF.

This clonotype came up many times. V usage is TRBV27 and J usage is TRBJ2-2, with D possibly TRBD1 on 7 matching bases. Trimming shortened V by 3 bases and J by 4 bases, and 21 bases separated the two germline ends. The CDR3 consists of 18 residues. Per the germline V gene, CDR1 is MNHEY and CDR2 is SMNVEV (reference sequence). Here the CDR3 reads CASSFKQGGGRVTGELFF. The CDR3 coding sequence is TGTGCCAGCAGTTTTAAGCAGGGGGGCGGCCGGGTCACCGGGGAGCTGTTTTTT.

About this clonotype itself: A much larger clone differs by one base, so this may be a read error. V is TRBV28 and J is TRBJ1-1, with TRBD1 matching over 7 bases. V dropped 6 bases and J dropped 7; count of bases not matched to a gene: 5. There are 12 residues in the CDR3. In germline, CDR1 is MDHEN, CDR2 SYDVKM. The CDR3 loop reads CASRGGIIEAFF. The CDR3 DNA reads as TGTGCCAGCAGAGGGGGCATCATTGAAGCTTTCTTT.

This clonotype was recorded many times. Germline and junction disagree at one end, which may indicate a read error. The chain uses TRBV19 and TRBJ1-5; no firm D call. Germline CDR1 is LNHDA and CDR2 is SQIVND (reference sequence). The CDR3 has 14 residues. The CDR3 region is CGSTASVSNQPQHF. The CDR3 region has the DNA TGTGGCAGTACGGCGTCGGTTAGCAATCAGCCCCAGCATTTT.

The chain couples TRBV20-1 to TRBJ2-5; D not resolved. From germline, CDR1 is DFQATT and CDR2 SNEGSKA (reference sequence). Between the trimmed V and J ends, which lost 4 bases and 5 bases, there was a span of 17 bases. The length of the CDR3 is 14 residues. The CDR3 protein is CSATAPHGWETQYF. CDR3 nucleotides: TGCAGTGCTACTGCGCCCCATGGATGGGAGACCCAGTACTTC.

This clonotype has ten or more counts. The chain uses TRBV12-3 or TRBV12-4 and TRBJ2-2; D possibly corresponds to TRBD1 (6 bases). The CDR3 contains 13 residues. V lost 4 bases to trimming and J lost 5 bases, with 8 bases between them. CDR3 sequence reads: CASSSQGTGELFF. CDR3 bases: TGTGCCAGCAGTTCCCAGGGGACCGGGGAGCTGTTTTTT.

This clonotype was found many times. The CDR3 nucleotides read TGCAGTGCTGGGACAGGGCTCGGCGAGCAGTACTTC. Encoded protein: CSAGTGLGEQYF. The chain joins TRBV20-1 to TRBJ2-7; TRBD1 matches 9 bases. Germline CDR1 DFQATT, CDR2 SNEGSKA (reference sequence). This CDR3 has 12 residues. J gave up 6 bases and V 5 bases, and 5 bases lay outside the gene matches.

CDR3 DNA: TGTGCCAGCAGCTCCGCCGGGACAAGGGGCTTATACGAGCAGTACTTC. Translation: CASSSAGTRGLYEQYF. The V gene is TRBV11-2, the J gene TRBJ2-7; tentatively, D is TRBD1 (6 bases). The V end was cut by 4 bases, the J end by 4 bases, with 20 bases between. The CDR3 contains 16 residues. The germline CDR1 and CDR2 sequences are SGHAT and FQNNGV.